This T cell receptor (beta chain) originates from a study of blood T cell repertoires in COVID-19. V lost 5 bases and J 3 bases, leaving 9 bases between the germline ends. The CDR3 spans 14 residues. Germline CDR1 and CDR2: KGHDR and SFDVKD. The method was immunoSEQ multiplex PCR; TCRdb's version includes in-frame clones alone and lacks a portion of them. The sample contains roughly 250,000 clones, roughly 87% of which appear only once. The genes are TRBV24-1 and TRBJ2-2, with D maybe TRBD1 (6 bases). This TCR was recovered from a man in his sixties who had recovered from COVID-19. Sequenced sample: peripheral blood. Written as DNA, the CDR3 is TGTGCCACCAGTGTAACAGGGTACACCGGGGAGCTGTTTTTT. It specifies CATSVTGYTGELFF.